This is a list of T cell receptor beta chains from one sample in a study of identical twins. TCRdb analysed the 5' RACE reads with MiXCR anew, one entry per CDR3 protein. There are 500,000 or so distinct CDR3 sequences in the sample; around an eighth occur only once, and about 0.94% lies in the top ten. These same data were also listed under a study on yellow fever vaccine responses in identical twins.

The sequenced sample was CD4+ T cells sorted from blood. The source is a woman between 18 and 29 years old in good health. Both conserved end residues are part of each CDR3. A D gene is named only where the DNA matches it firmly. Clone size is given for some rows only: seen once, a few or many times, or a class if the clone is expanded.

clone_size j_call v_call d_call cdr3_aa cdr3_nt
few TRBJ2-5 TRBV12-3/TRBV12-4 - CASSLAPKQETQYF TGTGCCAGCAGTTTAGCGCCGAAACAAGAGACCCAGTACTTC
many TRBJ2-7 TRBV6-1 - CASRTNRQTYEQYF TGTGCCAGCAGAACGAACCGACAGACCTACGAGCAGTACTTC
few TRBJ2-1 TRBV12-3/TRBV12-4 - CASSLGGADPYNEQFF TGTGCCAGCAGTTTAGGCGGGGCAGACCCTTACAATGAGCAGTTCTTC
few TRBJ2-2 TRBV12-3/TRBV12-4 TRBD1 CASSPGGTANTGELFF TGTGCCAGCAGCCCAGGGGGTACTGCGAACACCGGGGAGCTGTTTTTT
- TRBJ2-5 TRBV4-3 - CASSQDWARRVGETQYF TGCGCCAGCAGCCAAGATTGGGCACGAAGGGTAGGAGAGACCCAGTACTTC
few TRBJ2-2 TRBV10-3 - CAASSPGTAGELFF TGTGCCGCATCATCCCCGGGGACGGCCGGGGAGCTGTTTTTT
- TRBJ1-5 TRBV20-1 - CSARDRKGSQPQHF TGCAGTGCTAGGGATAGAAAGGGGAGTCAGCCCCAGCATTTT
- TRBJ1-1 TRBV30 - CAWSNMAEAFF TGTGCCTGGAGTAATATGGCTGAAGCTTTCTTT
few TRBJ2-1 TRBV14 - CASSPKYPSLVSGNEQFF TGTGCCAGCAGCCCTAAATACCCTAGCCTTGTGTCCGGTAATGAGCAGTTCTTC
few TRBJ2-1 TRBV14 - CASSLYGGEGEQFF TGTGCCAGCAGCCTCTACGGGGGAGAAGGTGAGCAGTTCTTC
- TRBJ2-5 TRBV7-3 - CASTLGGPAHETQYF TGTGCCAGCACCCTGGGGGGACCTGCTCATGAGACCCAGTACTTC
few TRBJ2-2 TRBV5-1 TRBD1 CASSLAVVTGGTGELFF TGCGCCAGCAGCTTGGCCGTCGTGACAGGGGGCACCGGGGAGCTGTTTTTT
many TRBJ1-1 TRBV5-1 - CASSRGLNTEAFF TGCGCCAGCAGCAGGGGTTTGAACACTGAAGCTTTCTTT
few TRBJ2-7 TRBV5-1 - CASSYTTDEQYF TGCGCCAGCAGTTATACAACAGACGAGCAGTACTTC
- TRBJ2-5 TRBV5-1 TRBD2 CASRGGLAGPNQETQYF TGCGCCAGCAGGGGGGGCCTAGCGGGCCCTAATCAAGAGACCCAGTACTTC
few TRBJ2-2 TRBV5-1 TRBD2 CASSPSLAGNGELFF TGCGCCAGCAGTCCGTCACTAGCGGGGAACGGGGAGCTGTTTTTT
- TRBJ2-1 TRBV5-1 - CASSFQKAGNEQFF TGCGCCAGCAGCTTTCAAAAGGCAGGGAATGAGCAGTTCTTC
- TRBJ2-7 TRBV28 TRBD1 CASSPLRGRVTYEQYF TGTGCCAGCAGTCCGCTCAGGGGGCGGGTAACCTACGAGCAGTACTTC
- TRBJ2-3 TRBV6-1 TRBD2 CASKLAGVDTQYF TGTGCCAGCAAATTAGCGGGGGTGGATACGCAGTATTTT
- TRBJ1-6 TRBV7-2 TRBD1 CASSILGTGRSPLHF TGTGCCAGCAGCATCCTTGGGACAGGGAGATCACCCCTCCACTTT
- TRBJ1-2 TRBV25-1 - CASRATVGGYTF TGTGCCAGCAGGGCCACAGTAGGTGGCTACACCTTC
few TRBJ2-1 TRBV15 - CATSNPWGNEQFF TGTGCCACCAGCAATCCCTGGGGCAATGAGCAGTTCTTC
many TRBJ2-5 TRBV12-3/TRBV12-4 TRBD1 CASSLQGKLETQYF TGTGCCAGCAGCTTACAGGGGAAGTTAGAGACCCAGTACTTC
few TRBJ2-1 TRBV2 TRBD2 CASTPTSGRNNEQFF TGTGCCAGCACCCCGACTAGCGGGAGAAACAATGAGCAGTTCTTC
few TRBJ1-1 TRBV20-1 TRBD1 CSASRDRVSEAFF TGCAGTGCTAGTCGTGACAGGGTATCTGAAGCTTTCTTT
many TRBJ2-7 TRBV7-2 TRBD2 CASSRSGGGIYEQYF TGTGCCAGCAGCCGTAGCGGGGGGGGAATCTACGAGCAGTACTTC
many TRBJ1-1 TRBV6-2/TRBV6-3 - CASGGMTEAFF TGTGCCAGTGGGGGGATGACTGAAGCTTTCTTT
- TRBJ1-1 TRBV9 - CASSVDVGRPEAFF TGTGCCAGCAGCGTAGACGTCGGGAGGCCTGAAGCTTTCTTT
- TRBJ2-3 TRBV18 TRBD2 CASSRAGAGADTQYF TGTGCCAGCTCACGGGCCGGCGCGGGGGCAGATACGCAGTATTTT
few TRBJ2-3 TRBV7-6 TRBD2 CASSTIGLAGGRGTDTQYF TGTGCCAGCAGCACCATCGGACTAGCGGGGGGGCGGGGCACAGATACGCAGTATTTT
many TRBJ2-1 TRBV3-1 - CASSQVWGSPNEQFF TGTGCCAGCAGCCAAGTTTGGGGTAGCCCAAATGAGCAGTTCTTC
- TRBJ1-5 TRBV19 TRBD1 CASSIELLQRDRGRGNQPQHF TGTGCCAGTAGTATAGAACTACTCCAACGGGACAGGGGTAGGGGAAATCAGCCCCAGCATTTT
few TRBJ2-7 TRBV27 - CASSPQGAGEQYF TGTGCCAGCAGTCCCCAAGGGGCGGGAGAGCAGTACTTC
few TRBJ2-5 TRBV5-1 - CASSFLGRRETQYF TGCGCCAGCAGCTTTTTGGGCCGGAGGGAGACCCAGTACTTC
- TRBJ2-5 TRBV20-1 - CSARDSRLQETQYF TGCAGTGCTAGAGATTCCAGATTGCAAGAGACCCAGTACTTC
few TRBJ2-5 TRBV29-1 - CSVGRVGETQYF TGCAGCGTTGGTCGAGTCGGGGAGACCCAGTACTTC
- TRBJ1-2 TRBV7-3 - CASSFGARESYGYTF TGTGCCAGCAGCTTCGGGGCGAGGGAGAGCTATGGCTACACCTTC
many TRBJ1-2 TRBV5-1 - CASSLSPGKQPGYTF TGCGCCAGCAGCTTGAGTCCGGGAAAACAGCCTGGCTACACCTTC
- TRBJ2-1 TRBV4-1 TRBD1 CASSQVGQDATEQFF TGCGCCAGCAGCCAAGTGGGACAGGATGCCACTGAGCAGTTCTTC
- TRBJ1-1 TRBV29-1 TRBD1 CSAAAGGNTEAFF TGCAGCGCCGCGGCAGGGGGCAACACTGAAGCTTTCTTT
few TRBJ1-5 TRBV20-1 - CSARGGPSNQPQHF TGCAGTGCAAGGGGTGGGCCCAGCAATCAGCCCCAGCATTTT
- TRBJ2-6 TRBV20-1 TRBD1 CSAKGRDRGSGANVLTF TGCAGTGCTAAAGGTCGGGACAGGGGATCTGGGGCCAACGTCCTGACTTTC
many TRBJ2-5 TRBV29-1 - CSVGGGTGAWETQYF TGCAGCGTCGGAGGTGGGACGGGAGCATGGGAGACCCAGTACTTC
- TRBJ2-3 TRBV18 - CASSPLAGSTSTDTQYF TGTGCCAGCTCACCACTTGCAGGGTCAACAAGCACAGATACGCAGTATTTT
few TRBJ2-2 TRBV3-1 TRBD1 CASSHQVGQSGELFF TGTGCCAGCAGCCATCAAGTGGGACAGAGCGGGGAGCTGTTTTTT
- TRBJ2-7 TRBV2 - CASSEGPNYEQYF TGTGCCAGCAGTGAAGGGCCGAACTACGAGCAGTACTTC
few TRBJ2-7 TRBV5-5 TRBD1 CASSLKGTVDEQYF TGTGCCAGCAGCCTGAAAGGGACAGTTGACGAGCAGTACTTC
- TRBJ2-7 TRBV4-3 TRBD2 CASSQTSGTHEQYF TGCGCCAGCAGCCAGACTAGCGGGACCCACGAGCAGTACTTC
- TRBJ2-1 TRBV5-1 - CASSLVGQNYNEQFF TGCGCCAGCAGCTTGGTTGGGCAGAACTACAATGAGCAGTTCTTC
- TRBJ2-7 TRBV11-2 - CASSLDFPYEQYF TGTGCCAGCAGCTTAGATTTCCCTTACGAGCAGTACTTC
- TRBJ2-2 TRBV11-2 TRBD2 CASTPGGKAGELFF TGTGCCAGCACCCCGGGGGGGAAGGCCGGGGAGCTGTTTTTT
few TRBJ1-6 TRBV28 - CASNAGQSPLHF TGTGCCAGCAACGCAGGGCAATCACCCCTCCACTTT
- TRBJ2-1 TRBV11-2 TRBD2 CASSLPSGRDNEQFF TGTGCCAGCAGCTTGCCTAGCGGGAGGGACAATGAGCAGTTCTTC
- TRBJ1-4 TRBV2 - CATSNQGTTNEKLFF TGTGCCACCAGCAATCAGGGTACAACTAATGAAAAACTGTTTTTT
few TRBJ1-2 TRBV14 - CASSQDEGYGYTF TGTGCCAGCAGCCAAGATGAAGGGTATGGCTACACCTTC
few TRBJ2-3 TRBV12-3/TRBV12-4 - CASSGSRTHTDTQYF TGTGCCAGCAGTGGGTCGCGGACCCACACAGATACGCAGTATTTT
- TRBJ2-7 TRBV11-2 - CASSPILPYEQYF TGTGCCAGCAGCCCCATCCTCCCATACGAGCAGTACTTC
few TRBJ1-2 TRBV7-3 - CASSLTAGHYGYTF TGTGCCAGCAGCTTAACCGCAGGGCACTATGGCTACACCTTC
- TRBJ2-2 TRBV9 - CASSVVGAQTGELFF TGTGCCAGCAGCGTAGTGGGGGCCCAAACCGGGGAGCTGTTTTTT
many TRBJ2-1 TRBV29-1 TRBD1 CSALHWDSSRWGNEQFF TGCAGCGCCCTCCACTGGGACAGTTCCCGTTGGGGCAATGAGCAGTTCTTC